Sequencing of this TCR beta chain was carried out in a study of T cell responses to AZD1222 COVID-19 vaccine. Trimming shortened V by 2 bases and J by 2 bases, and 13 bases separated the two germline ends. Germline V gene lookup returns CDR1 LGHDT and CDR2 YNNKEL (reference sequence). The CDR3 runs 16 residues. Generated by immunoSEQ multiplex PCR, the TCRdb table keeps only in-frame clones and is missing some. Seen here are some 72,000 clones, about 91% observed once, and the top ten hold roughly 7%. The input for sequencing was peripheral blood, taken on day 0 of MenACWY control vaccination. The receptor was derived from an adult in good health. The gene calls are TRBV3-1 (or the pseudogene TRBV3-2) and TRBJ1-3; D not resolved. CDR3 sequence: CASSQISPLAGNTIYF. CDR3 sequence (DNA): TGTGCCAGCAGCCAAATATCCCCGTTGGCTGGAAACACCATATATTTT.